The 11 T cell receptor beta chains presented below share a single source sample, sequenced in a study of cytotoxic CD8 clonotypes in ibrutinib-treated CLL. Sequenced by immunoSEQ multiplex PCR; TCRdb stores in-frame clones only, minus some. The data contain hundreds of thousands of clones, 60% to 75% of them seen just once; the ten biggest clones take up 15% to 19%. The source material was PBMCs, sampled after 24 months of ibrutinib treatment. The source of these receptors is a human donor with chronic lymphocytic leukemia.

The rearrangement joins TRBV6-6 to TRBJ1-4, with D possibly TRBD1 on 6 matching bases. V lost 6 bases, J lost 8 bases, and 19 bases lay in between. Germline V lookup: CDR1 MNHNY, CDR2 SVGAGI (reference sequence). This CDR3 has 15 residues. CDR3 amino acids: CASSSGSGGLEKLFF. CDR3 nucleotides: TGTGCCAGCAGCTCCGGAAGTGGGGGGCTGGAAAAACTGTTTTTT.

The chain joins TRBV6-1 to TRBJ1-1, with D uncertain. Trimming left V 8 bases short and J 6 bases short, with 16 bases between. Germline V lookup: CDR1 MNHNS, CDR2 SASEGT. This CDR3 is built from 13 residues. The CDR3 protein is CASATTPTAEAFF. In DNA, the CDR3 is TGTGCCAGCGCCACGACCCCCACGGCTGAAGCTTTCTTT.

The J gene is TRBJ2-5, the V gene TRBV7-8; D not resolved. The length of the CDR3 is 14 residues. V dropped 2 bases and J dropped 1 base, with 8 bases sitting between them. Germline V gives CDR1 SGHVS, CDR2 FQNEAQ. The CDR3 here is CASSLTLPQETQYF. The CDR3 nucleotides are TGTGCCAGCAGCTTAACCCTCCCCCAAGAGACCCAGTACTTC.

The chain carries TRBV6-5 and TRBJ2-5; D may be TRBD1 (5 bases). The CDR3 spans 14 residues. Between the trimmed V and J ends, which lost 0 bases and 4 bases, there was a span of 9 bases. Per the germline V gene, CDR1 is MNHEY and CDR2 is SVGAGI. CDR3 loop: CASSYSQGSETQYF. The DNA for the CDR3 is TGTGCCAGCAGTTACTCCCAGGGCTCAGAGACCCAGTACTTC.

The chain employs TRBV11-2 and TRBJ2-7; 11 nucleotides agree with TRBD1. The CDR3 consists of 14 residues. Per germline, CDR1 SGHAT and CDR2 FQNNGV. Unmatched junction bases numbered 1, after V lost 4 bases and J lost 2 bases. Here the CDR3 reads CASSWDRGAYEQYF. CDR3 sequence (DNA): TGTGCCAGCAGCTGGGACAGGGGGGCCTACGAGCAGTACTTC.

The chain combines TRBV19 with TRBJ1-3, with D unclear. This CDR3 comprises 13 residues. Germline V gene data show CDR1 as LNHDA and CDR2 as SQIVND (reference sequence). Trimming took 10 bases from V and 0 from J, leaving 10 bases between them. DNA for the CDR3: TGTGCCATCTCAGAGAGCTCTGGAAACACCATATATTTT. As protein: CAISESSGNTIYF. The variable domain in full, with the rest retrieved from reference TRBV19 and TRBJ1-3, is DGGITQSPKYLFRKEGQNVTLSCEQNLNHDAMYWYRQDPGQGLRLIYYSQIVNDFQKGDIAEGYSVSREKKESFPLTVTSAQKNPTAFYLCAISESSGNTIYFGEGSWLTVV.

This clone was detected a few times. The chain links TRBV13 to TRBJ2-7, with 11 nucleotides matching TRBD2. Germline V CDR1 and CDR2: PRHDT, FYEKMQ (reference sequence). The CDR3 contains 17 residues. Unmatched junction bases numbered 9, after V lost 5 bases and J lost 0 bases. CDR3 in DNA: TGTGCCAGCAGCCTCCGACTAGCGGGGTTCAGCTCCTACGAGCAGTACTTC. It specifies CASSLRLAGFSSYEQYF. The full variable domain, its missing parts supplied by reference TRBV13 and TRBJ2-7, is AAGVIQSPRHLIKEKRETATLKCYPIPRHDTVYWYQQGPGQDPQFLISFYEKMQSDKGSIPDRFSAQQFSDYHSELNMSSLELGDSALYFCASSLRLAGFSSYEQYFGPGTRLTVT.

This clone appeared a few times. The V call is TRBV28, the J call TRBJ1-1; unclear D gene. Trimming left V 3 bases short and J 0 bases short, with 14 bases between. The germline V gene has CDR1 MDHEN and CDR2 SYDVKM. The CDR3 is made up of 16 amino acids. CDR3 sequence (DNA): TGTGCCAGCAGTTTTATGGAGGTTACCCTGAACACTGAAGCTTTCTTT. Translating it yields CASSFMEVTLNTEAFF.

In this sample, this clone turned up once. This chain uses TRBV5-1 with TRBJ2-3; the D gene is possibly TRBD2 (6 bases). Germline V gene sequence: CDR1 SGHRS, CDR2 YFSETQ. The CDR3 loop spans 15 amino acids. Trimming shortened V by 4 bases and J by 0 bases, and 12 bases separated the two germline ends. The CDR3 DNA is TGCGCCAGCAGCCCGAGCGGGCCTAGCACAGATACGCAGTATTTT. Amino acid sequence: CASSPSGPSTDTQYF.

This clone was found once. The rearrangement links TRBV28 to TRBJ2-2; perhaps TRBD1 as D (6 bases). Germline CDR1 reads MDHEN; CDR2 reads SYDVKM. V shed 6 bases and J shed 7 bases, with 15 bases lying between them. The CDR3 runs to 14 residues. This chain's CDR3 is CASRLTQQGGELFF. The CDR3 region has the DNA TGTGCCAGCAGATTGACACAACAGGGCGGGGAGCTGTTTTTT.

The CDR3 loop is CASSSLKGVYEQYF. In DNA, the CDR3 is TGTGCCAGCAGTTCCCTGAAGGGGGTCTACGAGCAGTACTTC. V gene TRBV6-5 combines with J gene TRBJ2-7; D perhaps matches TRBD1 (6 bases). Germline-derived CDR1 and CDR2 are MNHEY and SVGAGI. The CDR3 extends over 14 amino acids. Between the trimmed V and J ends, which lost 4 bases and 3 bases, there was a span of 13 bases.